This TCR beta chain comes out of a study of spatial heterogeneity in lung cancer. Study-wide context: Consistent detection of more beta-chain than alpha-chain sequences was observed. Across tumor regions, counts of TCR transcripts showed a strong correlation with a T cell module score derived from matched bulk RNA-seq.

This clonotype appeared many times. What it binds is unknown. Every individual TCR cDNA molecule carried its own unique molecular identifier, which allowed correction of PCR and sequencing errors. TCRdb processed the 5' RACE reads anew with MiXCR; each CDR3 protein has one entry. The sample records some 7,700 distinct CDR3 sequences, roughly 8.8% being singletons. Between the trimmed V and J ends, which lost 2 bases and 5 bases, there was a span of 13 bases. The CDR3 has 13 residues. The germline V gene has CDR1 GTSNPN and CDR2 SVGIG (reference sequence). Time point indicated: sample taken at primary tumor resection. Without sorting, whole RNA was sequenced from tumor, nontumor lung or frozen PBMC. General study points: Expanded intratumoral alpha and beta TCR counts tracked tumor mutation counts.

Specimen: lung tumor tissue, collected at surgery. The clonotype was recovered from a male donor with early-stage non-small cell lung cancer. This chain joins TRBV30 and TRBJ2-7; D call uncertain. Here the CDR3 DNA reads TGTGCCTGGAGTAAACAAGTCGGAGACGAGCAGTACTTC. Translating gives CAWSKQVGDEQYF.